Listed below are T cell receptor beta chains from one sample, sequenced in a study of shared clonotypes between healthy human individuals. Assay used: immunoSEQ multiplex PCR; TCRdb lists only in-frame clones, some missing. The table includes about 680,000 clones, under 80% detected once. Source material: memory CD4+ T cells sorted from blood. Every receptor here comes from a woman aged 30 to 39 in good health. Both conserved end residues are part of each CDR3. The D gene is left open where the match is weak. The size field is filled for only some rows; it gives once, few, many or a size class.

clone_size,d_call,v_call,j_call,cdr3_aa
once,TRBD2,TRBV9,TRBJ2-3,CASSGGLAGGGGDTQYF
NA,NA,TRBV19,TRBJ1-4,CASSIQGRVNEKLFF
few,NA,TRBV5-6,TRBJ1-5,CASRFRGRPFDPQHF
NA,NA,TRBV19,TRBJ2-6,CASSIRGRLTSGANVLTF
once,NA,TRBV2,TRBJ1-2,CASSGNAHYGYTF
few,TRBD2,TRBV5-1,TRBJ2-7,CASSPPQAGAAHEQYF
NA,TRBD1,TRBV10-3,TRBJ1-4,CAISGQGNEKLFF
NA,NA,TRBV2,TRBJ2-5,CASIPGQAQETQYF
many,NA,TRBV18,TRBJ2-6,CASSTYLQGSGANVLTF
once,NA,TRBV27,TRBJ1-5,CASSTAGLGNQPQHF